Included here is one TCR beta chain sequence, with context. Its matching antigen is unknown. Generated by immunoSEQ multiplex PCR, the TCRdb table keeps only in-frame clones and is missing some. In the table there are roughly 68,000 clones, approximately 96% of which are singletons. Trimming cost V 4 bases and J 4 bases, with 9 bases left between them. CDR1 and CDR2 (germline): SGHKS, YYEKEE (reference sequence). The CDR3 contains 12 residues. The data originate from a study of siplizumab effects on memory and regulatory T cells. Study-level findings and limits: Apparently key alloresponse contributors, naive T cells also seemed more diverse than memory cells.

Sequencing used naive CD8+ T cells sorted from blood. This receptor was obtained from a human donor in good health. This sequence joins TRBV5-5 and TRBJ2-7; D may be TRBD1 (5 bases). The CDR3 DNA reads as TGTGCCAGCAGCACGCAGGGTTACGAGCAGTACTTC. It is translated as CASSTQGYEQYF.